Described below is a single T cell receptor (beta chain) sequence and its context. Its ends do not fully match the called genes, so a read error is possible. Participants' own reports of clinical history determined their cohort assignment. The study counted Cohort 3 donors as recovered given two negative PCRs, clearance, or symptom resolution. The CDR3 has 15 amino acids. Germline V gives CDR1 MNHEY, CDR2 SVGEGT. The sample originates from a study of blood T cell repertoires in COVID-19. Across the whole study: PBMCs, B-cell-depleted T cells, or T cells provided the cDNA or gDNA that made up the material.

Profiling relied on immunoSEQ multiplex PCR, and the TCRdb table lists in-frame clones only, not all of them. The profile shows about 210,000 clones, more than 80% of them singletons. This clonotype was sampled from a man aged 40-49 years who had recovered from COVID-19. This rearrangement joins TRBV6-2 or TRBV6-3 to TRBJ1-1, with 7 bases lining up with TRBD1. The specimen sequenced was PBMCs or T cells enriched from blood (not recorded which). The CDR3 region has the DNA TGTGCCAGCACTTACCGGACAGGCCTGAACACTGAAGCTTTCTTT. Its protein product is CASTYRTGLNTEAFF.